This T cell receptor (beta chain) is from a study of T cell responses to AZD1222 COVID-19 vaccine (dated by TCRdb to the early 2020s). Looking at the study overall: A total of 230 to 250 trial participants underwent TCR sequencing, of whom some 210 received two doses of AZD1222 and about 25 received two doses of the MenACWY control vaccine. Trial participants were enrolled by age into 18-55, 56-69 and 70-plus year subgroups, with roughly 160, 29 and 62 TCR-sequenced participants respectively. Overall study results and their limits: Epitopes outside the regions mutated in the B.1.351 and B.1.1.7 variants were reportedly recognized by nearly half of the unique spike-specific TCRs. No day 14 peak-response samples were available, so repertoires were characterized only after the peak T cell response. Only 5 to 7 AZD1222 recipients were SARS-CoV-2 seropositive at baseline, limiting conclusions about previously exposed vaccinees. Participants were mostly white British, with more females than males. The authors suggested clonal diversity may have been underestimated. CD4 TCRs associated with the vaccine covered the entire spike protein, and the dominant responses were in regions 160-218 and 743-854. The 56-69-year group was small, and its depth increase did not reach significance, likely because of low power. A significant rise in spike-specific TCR breadth and depth was observed after two AZD1222 doses relative to day 0 and relative to MenACWY recipients.

What this sample's time point label stands for: about 28 days (+/-7) after the second vaccine dose. AZD1222 recipients given second doses at about 4 weeks or at about 12 weeks were pooled, since spike-specific TCR depth and breadth were not found to differ between the two schedules. Vaccinee samples came from UK trials COV001 and COV002, including a single-blind randomized controlled phase 2/3 trial of AZD1222 (ChAdOx1 nCoV-19) in healthy adults. For TCRbeta chain sequencing, PBMC samples were collected from trial participants at day 0 and at day 28 after the second dose. Regarding this clone: Which antigen it targets is not known. Within one base of it there is no much larger clone, and no base qualities were kept.

V is cut by 7 bases and J by 2 bases, and the space between the germline ends is 9 bases. Reading the germline V gene (reference sequence) gives CDR1 DFQATT and CDR2 SNEGSKA. The CDR3 runs 11 residues from the cysteine to the phenylalanine. CDR3 DNA is the only sequence kept; it has 33 bases, read in frame from the first base. The CDR3 regions of human TCRbeta chains were analyzed by immunosequencing. From the authors' description of their analysis: Repertoire TCRs were matched against a reference library of SARS-CoV-2-specific TCRs generated with the MIRA antigen-specificity platform. Breadth meant the fraction of unique TCRs that were SARS-CoV-2-associated, whereas depth meant the fraction of total T cells that were SARS-CoV-2-associated. Using the MIRA data, each spike-specific TCR was assigned both to the spike region to which the TCR was reactive and to a CD4 or CD8 class. Log10-transformed breadth and depth values were compared by one-way ANOVA with Sidak's multiple comparisons tests. Not all clones reach the TCRdb copy of this immuneACCESS table, which keeps in-frame sequences only. Checked studies attribute under half of the gap to unresolved V genes and leave the rest unexplained. The D gene and trimming were derived from the DNA, and the V and J assignments and clone size from that table. For this sample there are 150,000 or so clones; 85% to 95% appear just once. The ten largest make up under 6% of the sample.

The sample in question was peripheral blood, obtained 28 days after the second AZD1222 dose. The receptor was derived from an adult who received the AZD1222 COVID-19 vaccine. This receptor chain uses TRBV20-1 and TRBJ2-7, with TRBD1 perhaps the D gene, on 5 matching bases. CDR3 sequence: CSVDSTYEQYF. The DNA sequence is TGCAGTGTTGACAGCACCTACGAGCAGTACTTC.